One sample yielded the 3 T cell receptor beta chains listed below, sequenced in a study of blood T cells in healthy people across ages. Combining a sample-barcoded 5' primer with a J-beta primer mix, a second PCR ran for about 6 to 11 cycles. TCRdb recomputed calls from the 5' RACE reads with MiXCR, one row per CDR3 protein. This table holds 800,000 to 950,000 distinct CDR3 sequences, around 29% found once. This same sample was also taken into another study, of T cells of mothers and their children.

Sequencing input: blood. These receptor sequences come from a woman aged 40 to 55 in good health.

The genes are TRBV20-1 and TRBJ2-1, with 8 bases lining up with TRBD2. This CDR3 has 16 amino acids. Trimming took 0 bases from V and 1 from J; bases not matched to a gene: 5. Germline V lookup: CDR1 DFQATT, CDR2 SNEGSKA (reference sequence). DNA for the CDR3: TGCAGTGCTAGAGATACGCGGGGGGAGTCCTACAATGAGCAGTTCTTC. Its translation is CSARDTRGESYNEQFF.

This clonotype was detected only a few times. The chain recombines TRBV5-6 with TRBJ2-5; 12 bases are shared with TRBD1. The CDR3 has 15 amino acids. V shed 4 bases, J shed 5 bases, and the junction held 6 bases outside the gene matches. Per the germline V gene, CDR1 is SGHDT and CDR2 is YYEEEE. CDR3 region: CASSPRDRGLETQYF. Here the CDR3 DNA reads TGTGCCAGCAGCCCCCGGGACAGGGGGCTTGAGACCCAGTACTTC.

This clonotype was detected a few times. The chain combines TRBV7-2 with TRBJ2-5, with a weak D call TRBD1 (5 bases). This CDR3 spans 15 amino acids. CDR1 is SGHTA and CDR2 is FQGNSA in the germline V gene. V lost 4 bases to trimming and J lost 2 bases, with 14 bases between them. The CDR3 bases are TGTGCCAGCAGCTACCAGCAGGGTTGGCAAGAGACCCAGTACTTC. Encoded protein: CASSYQQGWQETQYF.